This T cell receptor (beta chain) was obtained from a study of blood T cell repertoires in COVID-19. Study-wide context: Sources were T cells, B-cell-depleted T cells, or PBMCs; the material itself was cDNA or gDNA.

Data came from immunoSEQ multiplex PCR; TCRdb stores just in-frame clones and leaves some out. This table has under 250,000 clones, roughly four fifths appearing once. Participant-reported clinical history was the basis for cohort assignment. Donors in Cohort 3 counted as recovered after two negative PCRs, clearance, or symptom resolution. This clone was detected only a few times. Germline CDR1 is MGHRA and CDR2 is YSYEKL. The J segment lost 6 bases and the V segment lost 3 bases, leaving 7 bases of the junction unmatched. The CDR3 spans 15 residues. The sequence was obtained from a man between 60 and 75 years old who had recovered from COVID-19. Sequenced material: PBMCs or T cells enriched from blood (not recorded which). The chain joins TRBV4-1 to TRBJ2-1, with TRBD1 matching 8 bases. This chain's CDR3 is CASSQTDRALNEQFF. CDR3 bases: TGCGCCAGCAGCCAGACGGACAGGGCCCTCAATGAGCAGTTCTTC.